These 10 T cell receptor beta chains originate from one sample sequenced in a study of blood T cell repertoires in COVID-19. Profiling relied on immunoSEQ multiplex PCR, and the TCRdb table lists in-frame clones only, not all of them. Of about 150,000 clones detected, roughly 80% appear once; the ten largest clones hold under 9.5%. Sequencing input: PBMCs or T cells enriched from blood (not recorded which). The receptors derive from a middle-aged man who had recovered from COVID-19.

V and J are TRBV18 and TRBJ1-1; D is possibly TRBD1 (5 bases). CDR1 and CDR2 (germline): KGHSH, LQKENI. The CDR3 runs to 17 residues. Trimming left V 0 bases short and J 1 base short, with 15 bases between. The CDR3 spells CASSPPTRVGTNTEAFF. Here the CDR3 DNA reads TGTGCCAGCTCACCACCGACTAGGGTAGGGACGAACACTGAAGCTTTCTTT.

The chain carries TRBV11-2 and TRBJ1-1; possible D gene TRBD1, 5 bases. V was trimmed by 1 base and J by 1 base, leaving 10 bases between them. CDR1 is SGHAT, CDR2 FQNNGV, per germline. This CDR3 comprises 15 residues. This CDR3 is CASSLGGHWNTEAFF. The CDR3, as DNA: TGTGCCAGCAGCTTAGGTGGACACTGGAACACTGAAGCTTTCTTT.

This chain links TRBV3-1 (or the pseudogene TRBV3-2) with TRBJ1-2; D remains unclear. The germline V and J ends were trimmed by 3 bases and 4 bases, with 6 bases remaining between them. The V gene's germline CDR1 is LGHDT and CDR2 YNNKEL (reference sequence). The CDR3 totals 12 residues. CDR3 DNA sequence: TGTGCCAGCAGCCACTATATCTATGGCTACACCTTC. This encodes CASSHYIYGYTF.

This chain uses TRBV4-1 with TRBJ1-3; maybe TRBD1 (5 bases). The CDR3 is 14 amino acids. V lost 5 bases, J lost 0 bases, and 8 bases lay in between. CDR1 and CDR2 from the germline V gene are MGHRA and YSYEKL. The chain's CDR3 is CASSRDYSGNTIYF. Here the CDR3 DNA reads TGCGCCAGCAGCAGGGACTACTCTGGAAACACCATATATTTT.

The V and J genes are TRBV5-4 and TRBJ2-2; TRBD2 matches 9 bases. CDR3 length: 16 amino acids. The germline V gene has CDR1 SGHNT and CDR2 YYREEE (reference sequence). Trimming took 4 bases from V and 2 from J; bases not matched to a gene: 6. The CDR3 DNA reads as TGTGCCAGCAGCCCCGGGACTAGCAGAAACACCGGGGAGCTGTTTTTT. It yields the protein CASSPGTSRNTGELFF. Using reference TRBV5-4 and TRBJ2-2 for the parts outside the CDR3, the full variable domain is ETGVTQSPTHLIKTRGQQVTLRCSSQSGHNTVSWYQQALGQGPQFIFQYYREEENGRGNFPPRFSGLQFPNYSSELNVNALELDDSALYLCASSPGTSRNTGELFFGEGSRLTVL.

V usage is TRBV19 and J usage is TRBJ2-2, with a possible D match to TRBD2 (6 bases). The CDR3 extends over 14 amino acids. Germline V gives CDR1 LNHDA, CDR2 SQIVND (reference sequence). Trimming stripped 6 bases from V and 5 bases from J, with 13 bases between. Here the CDR3 DNA reads TGTGCCAGTAGCCCTCAAGGAGGGACCGGGGAGCTGTTTTTT. Its protein product is CASSPQGGTGELFF.

This chain links TRBV12-5 with TRBJ2-2; 7 bases agree with TRBD2. Germline loops: CDR1 LGHNT, CDR2 FRNRAP. There are 16 residues in the CDR3. Trimming at V came to 7 bases and at J to 0 bases, leaving 8 bases not matched to a gene. The CDR3 loop is CASAPSGKTNTGELFF. Written as DNA, the CDR3 is TGTGCTAGTGCCCCGAGCGGGAAAACGAACACCGGGGAGCTGTTTTTT.

V usage is TRBV9 and J usage is TRBJ2-3; 8 positions agree with TRBD2. Germline-derived CDR1 and CDR2 are SGDLS and YYNGEE. The CDR3 is made up of 16 amino acids. After removal of 2 bases from V and 2 bases from J, the junction contained 7 bases not matched to a gene. The CDR3 protein is CASSVRAGEPTDTQYF. The CDR3 bases are TGTGCCAGCAGCGTCCGAGCGGGGGAGCCCACAGATACGCAGTATTTT.

The chain links TRBV5-1 to TRBJ1-6; no reliable D call. The CDR3 has 15 amino acids. V was pared by 0 bases and J by 5 bases, with 9 bases between. CDR1 and CDR2 (germline): SGHRS, YFSETQ. CDR3 in amino acids: CASSLGDGDNSPLHF. The CDR3 DNA reads TGCGCCAGCAGCTTGGGTGACGGAGATAATTCACCCCTCCACTTT. Full variable domain (outside the CDR3, taken from reference TRBV5-1 and TRBJ1-6): KAGVTQTPRYLIKTRGQQVTLSCSPISGHRSVSWYQQTPGQGLQFLFEYFSETQRNKGNFPGRFSGRQFSNSRSEMNVSTLELGDSALYLCASSLGDGDNSPLHFGNGTRLTVT.

The chain joins TRBV4-1 to TRBJ1-1; the match to TRBD1 covers 7 bases. J lost 1 base, V lost 1 base, and 3 bases had no gene match. The CDR3 is made up of 15 amino acids. Looked up from germline, CDR1 is MGHRA and CDR2 is YSYEKL. The CDR3 bases are TGCGCCAGCAGCCAAGCGGGACAGCCGAACACTGAAGCTTTCTTT. Translation gives CASSQAGQPNTEAFF.